In its sample, the clone carrying this T cell receptor (beta chain) was seen once. Its specificity is unknown. Isolation yielded PBMCs, at least 7 million per sample, in every case. Germline CDR1 LGHNA, CDR2 YNFKEQ. Trimming removed 3 bases from V and 8 bases from J, with 23 bases in between. The CDR3 length is 17 residues. The data originate from a study of blood T cells in healthy people across ages. Study-level results: Among T cells, TCR beta diversity per million cells dropped roughly linearly as age rose.

Primers used in a second PCR of roughly 7 to 12 cycles were a sample-barcoded 5' primer and a J-beta primer mix. Sequencing yielded, for each sample, at least 3 million paired-end reads carrying CDR3. TCRdb fed the 5' RACE reads into MiXCR, producing one record per CDR3 protein. Of some 880,000 distinct CDR3 sequences listed, under 40% were seen once; the top ten hold 10% to 15%. J is TRBJ2-1 and V is TRBV4-2; D gene ambiguous. Material: blood. This TCR was sampled from a man aged 18-30 years in good health. The CDR3 coding sequence is TGTGCCAGCAGCCAGTTCGAGGCAGAATGGGGTTCCGATGAGCAGTTCTTC. This encodes CASSQFEAEWGSDEQFF.